This T cell receptor beta chain emerged from a study of T cell responses to AZD1222 COVID-19 vaccine. Germline CDR1 is MNHEY and CDR2 is SVGEGT. J gave up 2 bases and V 6 bases, and 4 bases lay outside the gene matches. This CDR3 contains 14 residues. The protocol was immunoSEQ multiplex PCR, while the TCRdb copy is restricted to in-frame clones and leaves out a portion. Of 95,000 to 150,000 clones listed, 92% are singletons. The chain combines TRBV6-2 or TRBV6-3 with TRBJ2-7, with 10 bases that match TRBD2. This TCR came from an adult in good health. Specimen: peripheral blood, collected on day 0 of AZD1222 vaccination. The CDR3 reads CASRPTSGAYEQYF. The DNA for the CDR3 is TGTGCCAGCAGGCCTACTAGCGGGGCCTACGAGCAGTACTTC.